The source of this T cell receptor beta chain is a study of shared clonotypes between healthy human individuals. Trimming took 7 bases from V and 0 from J, leaving 13 bases between them. In germline, CDR1 is MDHEN, CDR2 SYDVKM. This CDR3 has 14 residues. Cells designated naive CD8 were CD45RO-negative and were positively selected for CCR7, with terminally differentiated effector memory CD45RA+ cells excluded. Worth noting for this clone: This sample includes further DNA sequences coding for the same CDR3.

Only in-frame clones appear in the TCRdb table, and some are missing; sequencing was by immunoSEQ multiplex PCR. The data show over 2,000,000 clones, around 93% seen once. The chain has TRBV28 and TRBJ2-7; D is ambiguous. This receptor was taken from a man aged 18 to 35 in good health. Some clones in this sample may be carry-over from other donors' samples. Sequenced sample: naive CD8+ T cells from PBMCs. CDR3 bases: TGTGCCAGCACCCCGACCGGCAGCTCCTACGAGCAGTACTTC. Residues: CASTPTGSSYEQYF.